These 14 T cell receptor beta chains were sequenced from one sample in a study of T-cell reconstitution after alpha-beta-depleted transplantation in children. Library preparation (for TCRbeta) was performed with unique molecular identifiers. TCRdb fed the PCR reads into MiXCR, producing one record per CDR3 protein. The data show hundreds of thousands of distinct CDR3 sequences, more than 9% seen once. The sequencing used peripheral blood, collected 180 days after TCRalphabeta/CD19-depleted stem cell transplant. All receptors come from a male patient between 2 and 10 years old who had a stem cell transplant for chronic granulomatous disease, so the T cells may come from the graft donor.

This clonotype was recorded at least ten times. The V and J genes are TRBV5-1 and TRBJ2-2, with 7 bases matching TRBD2. Germline V lookup: CDR1 SGHRS, CDR2 YFSETQ. This CDR3 is 15 amino acids long. V dropped 5 bases and J dropped 6; count of bases not matched to a gene: 10. CDR3 region: CASSLSGKAPGELFF. In nucleotides, the CDR3 is TGCGCCAGCAGTCTAAGCGGGAAAGCCCCCGGGGAGCTGTTTTTT.

This chain connects TRBV23-1 to TRBJ2-3; D might be TRBD2 (6 bases). TRBV23-1 is designated an ORF whose function remains uncertain. The CDR3 is 16 amino acids. The germline V and J ends were trimmed by 2 bases and 1 base, with 13 bases remaining between them. The CDR3 DNA follows: TGCGCCAGCAGTCAAGGGAGGCTAGGGGGCACAGATACGCAGTATTTT. Its protein is CASSQGRLGGTDTQYF.

This clonotype came up many times. The rearrangement uses TRBV7-3 and TRBJ2-6, with a tentative D call TRBD2 (6 bases). The V gene lost 0 bases and the J gene lost 2 bases, with 14 bases spanning the gap. The CDR3 covers 18 residues. Germline CDR1 is SGHTA and CDR2 is FQGTGA. CDR3 sequence: CASSLTASVSTGANVLTF. The CDR3 DNA sequence: TGTGCCAGCAGCTTAACGGCTAGCGTCTCTACTGGGGCCAACGTCCTGACTTTC.

In its sample, this clonotype was seen many times. This chain joins TRBV5-1 and TRBJ2-5; 7 bases match TRBD1. The V gene end was trimmed by 5 bases and the J gene end by 4 bases; junction bases not matched to a gene: 8. The CDR3 is 14 amino acids. CDR1 is SGHRS and CDR2 is YFSETQ in the germline V gene. The CDR3 sequence: CASRARGLVETQYF. Here the CDR3 DNA reads TGCGCCAGCAGAGCCAGGGGGTTAGTAGAGACCCAGTACTTC. Full variable domain (rest looked up from reference TRBV5-1 and TRBJ2-5): KAGVTQTPRYLIKTRGQQVTLSCSPISGHRSVSWYQQTPGQGLQFLFEYFSETQRNKGNFPGRFSGRQFSNSRSEMNVSTLELGDSALYLCASRARGLVETQYFGPGTRLLVL.

This clonotype was observed at least ten times. The chain combines TRBV27 with TRBJ2-4, with D maybe TRBD1 (5 bases). CDR1 and CDR2 (germline): MNHEY, SMNVEV (reference sequence). This CDR3 region has 14 residues. Trimming took 5 bases from V and 6 from J, leaving 14 bases between them. CDR3 protein: CASSRKGSINIQYF. CDR3 nucleotide sequence: TGTGCCAGCAGTCGAAAGGGGTCCATAAACATTCAGTACTTC.

This clonotype was observed many times. The chain recombines TRBV4-2 with TRBJ2-1; TRBD2 might be the D (5 bases). V was clipped by 0 bases and J by 9 bases, with 12 bases between them. This CDR3 contains 14 residues. Germline loops: CDR1 LGHNA, CDR2 YNFKEQ. The CDR3 sequence is CASSQEWRAGEQFF. The CDR3 bases are TGTGCCAGCAGCCAAGAATGGCGGGCGGGTGAGCAGTTCTTC.

This clonotype was picked up many times. CDR3 DNA sequence: TGTGCCAGCAGTCGTAAGCCTAGCGGGAGGGCCAATGAGCAGTTCTTC. Its protein is CASSRKPSGRANEQFF. This chain links TRBV7-3 with TRBJ2-1; 12 bases fit TRBD2. The CDR3 consists of 16 residues. CDR1 SGHTA and CDR2 FQGTGA come from the germline V gene. The trim removed 6 bases at V and 6 bases at J, leaving 9 bases unmatched.

This clonotype has only one observation. A much more abundant neighbour one base away suggests this may be a read error. The chain employs TRBV2 and TRBJ2-1, with D possibly being TRBD2 (5 bases). This CDR3 region has 14 residues. V lost 7 bases and J 6 bases, leaving 16 bases between the germline ends. Per germline, CDR1 SNHLY and CDR2 FYNNEI. The CDR3 loop reads CASKGSFVPNEQFF. CDR3 bases: TGTGCCAGCAAAGGGAGCTTTGTCCCCAATGAGCAGTTCTTC. Full variable domain (outside the CDR3, taken from reference TRBV2 and TRBJ2-1): EPEVTQTPSHQVTQMGQEVILRCVPISNHLYFYWYRQILGQKVEFLVSFYNNEISEKSEIFDDQFSVERPDGSNFTLKIRSTKLEDSAMYFCASKGSFVPNEQFFGPGTRLTVL.

This clonotype was seen a single time. A much larger clone sits a single nucleotide away, making a read error possible. The chain employs TRBV6-2 or TRBV6-3 and TRBJ2-7, with 7 positions matching TRBD2. CDR1 and CDR2 (germline): MNHEY, SVGEGT. The CDR3 covers 13 residues. The CDR3 spells CASSRLAYYERYF. CDR3 DNA sequence: TGTGCCAGCAGCAGACTAGCCTACTACGAGCGGTACTTC.

This clonotype was picked up many times. The chain employs TRBV20-1 and TRBJ2-7; D is uncertain. The ends were cut back, 6 bases at V and 0 bases at J, with 9 bases in the middle. The germline CDR1 and CDR2 sequences are DFQATT and SNEGSKA (reference sequence). The CDR3 spans 12 residues. The CDR3 protein is CSARTVSYEQYF. Written as DNA, the CDR3 is TGCAGTGCAAGGACGGTCTCCTACGAGCAGTACTTC.

Of note for this clonotype: The conserved closing phenylalanine or tryptophan is absent in this CDR3, likely reflecting a read error. The rearrangement links TRBV15 to TRBJ2-1, with 10 bases aligning to TRBD2. This CDR3 is built from 15 residues. With V trimmed by 2 bases and J by 5 bases, 3 bases remained unmatched. Germline V gene sequence: CDR1 LNHNV, CDR2 YYDKDF (reference sequence). CDR3 sequence: CATSRSGTSDNEQFS. The CDR3 nucleotides are TGTGCCACCAGCAGATCCGGGACTAGCGACAATGAGCAGTTCTCC.

This clonotype was recorded at least ten times. The chain joins TRBV4-2 to TRBJ2-7; TRBD2 agrees at 10 bases. V was pared by 3 bases and J by 0 bases, with 5 bases of the junction left unmatched. The CDR3 length is 16 residues. The germline CDR1 and CDR2 sequences are LGHNA and YNFKEQ. CDR3 bases: TGTGCCAGCAGCCAGCCCGGACTAGCGGCCTCCTACGAGCAGTACTTC. Amino acid sequence: CASSQPGLAASYEQYF.

The table lists this clonotype with many counts. The chain joins TRBV5-5 to TRBJ2-3; 7 nucleotides align to TRBD2. Germline loops: CDR1 SGHKS, CDR2 YYEKEE (reference sequence). There are 15 residues in the CDR3. With V trimmed by 0 bases and J by 3 bases, 4 bases remained unmatched. This chain's CDR3 is CASSLGEGLTDTQYF. The CDR3 DNA sequence: TGTGCCAGCAGCTTGGGGGAGGGCCTAACAGATACGCAGTATTTT.

This clonotype has at least ten counts. The rearrangement uses TRBV7-9 and TRBJ2-2, with TRBD1 matching over 11 bases. CDR3 length: 15 amino acids. The V and J ends lost 5 bases and 6 bases, in that order; junction bases with no gene match: 5. Germline lookup yields CDR1 SEHNR and CDR2 FQNEAQ (reference sequence). CDR3 sequence reads: CASSHRDRGAGELFF. Here the CDR3 DNA reads TGTGCCAGCAGCCACCGGGACAGGGGGGCCGGGGAGCTGTTTTTT.